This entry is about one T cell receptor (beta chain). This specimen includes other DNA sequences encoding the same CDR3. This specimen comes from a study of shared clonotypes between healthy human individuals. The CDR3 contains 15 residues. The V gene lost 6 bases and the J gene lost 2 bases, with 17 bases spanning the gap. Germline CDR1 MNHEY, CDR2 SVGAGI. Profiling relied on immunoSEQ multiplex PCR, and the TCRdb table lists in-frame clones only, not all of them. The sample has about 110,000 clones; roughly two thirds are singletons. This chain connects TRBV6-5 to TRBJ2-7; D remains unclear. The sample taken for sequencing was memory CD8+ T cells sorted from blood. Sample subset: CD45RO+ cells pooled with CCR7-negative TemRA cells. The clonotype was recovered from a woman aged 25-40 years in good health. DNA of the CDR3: TGTGCCAGCAGGCGAACACCCGACGGGCCCTACGAGCAGTACTTC. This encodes CASRRTPDGPYEQYF.